These 29 T cell receptor beta chains were all obtained from the same sample, sequenced in a study of T cells after yellow fever vaccination. MiXCR was run by TCRdb on the 5' RACE reads, yielding one entry per CDR3 protein. The repertoire has about 300,000 distinct CDR3 sequences, approximately 10% of them found once; the top ten carry approximately 3.5%. Sequenced material: CD4+ T cells sorted from PBMCs, taken 5 days after the yellow fever booster vaccination. These receptors were taken from a man aged 18 to 30 who received the YFV17D yellow fever vaccine.

This clonotype was seen many times. The chain couples TRBV7-2 to TRBJ1-6, with D unclear. Trimming stripped 4 bases from V and 8 bases from J, with 12 bases between. Germline CDR1 reads SGHTA; CDR2 reads FQGNSA. The CDR3 sequence is 14 residues long. The CDR3 nucleotides read TGTGCCAGCAGCTCCCAGGCCGGGGATTCACCCCTCCACTTT. Its protein is CASSSQAGDSPLHF.

This clonotype was seen a handful of times. This rearrangement joins TRBV20-1 to TRBJ1-5; unclear D gene. Between the trimmed V and J ends, which lost 1 base and 9 bases, there was a span of 10 bases. The germline CDR1 and CDR2 sequences are DFQATT and SNEGSKA (reference sequence). The CDR3 runs 12 residues. CDR3 coding DNA: TGCAGTGCTAGAGTTCTTTCTGGGCCCCAGCATTTT. It translates to CSARVLSGPQHF.

In its sample, this clonotype was seen many times. This rearrangement joins TRBV5-1 to TRBJ2-1, with 7 bases lining up with TRBD1. CDR1 SGHRS and CDR2 YFSETQ come from the germline V gene. V lost 4 bases to trimming and J lost 0 bases; unmatched junction nucleotides: 4. This CDR3 region has 15 residues. CDR3 sequence: CASSVNRGSYNEQFF. CDR3 nucleotide sequence: TGCGCCAGCAGCGTGAACAGGGGCTCCTACAATGAGCAGTTCTTC.

In nucleotides, the CDR3 is TGTGCCAGCAGTTACACCGGTCGGTCCGGTCGTTCACCCCTCCACTTT. This gives the protein CASSYTGRSGRSPLHF. The J gene is TRBJ1-6, the V gene TRBV6-5, with D unclear. The V gene lost 2 bases and the J gene lost 9 bases, with 17 bases spanning the gap. This CDR3 is 16 amino acids long. Germline CDR1 MNHEY, CDR2 SVGAGI.

This clonotype was seen a handful of times. V is TRBV5-5 and J is TRBJ2-1; D gene unclear. Trimming removed 4 bases from V and 10 bases from J, with 21 bases in between. The CDR3 is 15 residues long. Germline-derived CDR1 and CDR2 are SGHKS and YYEKEE (reference sequence). This CDR3 is CASSLSPDQGIEQFF. The CDR3 bases are TGTGCCAGCAGCCTTAGCCCCGACCAAGGGATCGAGCAGTTCTTC.

This clonotype was seen ten or more times. The V call is TRBV5-5, the J call TRBJ2-1; 11 positions agree with TRBD2. With V trimmed by 0 bases and J by 0 bases, 5 bases remained unmatched. This CDR3 contains 18 residues. CDR1 is SGHKS and CDR2 is YYEKEE in the germline V gene (reference sequence). The DNA of the CDR3 is TGTGCCAGCAGCTTGGAACTAGCGGGGGTAAGCTCCTACAATGAGCAGTTCTTC. This gives the protein CASSLELAGVSSYNEQFF.

This clonotype was recorded a few times. This chain links TRBV5-1 with TRBJ1-1; 8 bases map to TRBD1. The CDR3 sequence is 13 residues long. The germline gives CDR1 SGHRS, CDR2 YFSETQ. The V and J ends lost 5 bases and 1 base, in that order; junction bases with no gene match: 1. Here the CDR3 reads CASRTGANTEAFF. CDR3 nucleotide sequence: TGCGCCAGCAGGACAGGGGCGAACACTGAAGCTTTCTTT.

The V and J genes are TRBV12-3 or TRBV12-4 and TRBJ2-2, with D perhaps given as TRBD1 or TRBD2 (5 bases each). The length of the CDR3 is 14 residues. Trimming removed 5 bases from V and 6 bases from J, with 13 bases in between. The CDR3 DNA reads as TGTGCCAGCAGTAAACTGAGGGGAGCCGGGGAGCTGTTTTTT. Translation: CASSKLRGAGELFF.

This clonotype was observed a few times. V is TRBV12-3 or TRBV12-4 and J is TRBJ2-7, with D possibly TRBD2 on 7 matching bases. Between the trimmed V and J ends, which lost 3 bases and 5 bases, there was a span of 11 bases. The CDR3 is 13 amino acids. DNA for the CDR3: TGTGCCAGCAGTTTTTGGGGGGGGCACGAGCAGTACTTC. The encoded protein is CASSFWGGHEQYF.

The chain is built from TRBV6-5 and TRBJ1-5; TRBD1 might be the D (5 bases). V was clipped by 8 bases and J by 6 bases, with 14 bases between them. This CDR3 contains 13 residues. CDR1 is MNHEY and CDR2 is SVGAGI in the germline V gene. The CDR3 DNA reads as TGTGCCAGCTGTCGAGGGGCGGGTCAGCCCCAGCATTTT. Protein: CASCRGAGQPQHF.

This clonotype was recorded at least ten times. The chain links TRBV5-6 to TRBJ2-3; D is unclear. This CDR3 has 11 amino acids. Germline CDR1 is SGHDT and CDR2 is YYEEEE. Between the trimmed V and J ends, which lost 0 bases and 9 bases, there was a span of 5 bases. In DNA, the CDR3 is TGTGCCAGCAGCTTGGAGCGAACGCAGTATTTT. It codes for CASSLERTQYF.

The chain links TRBV6-2 or TRBV6-3 to TRBJ2-7; maybe TRBD1 (6 bases). The CDR3 extends over 17 amino acids. Germline-derived CDR1 and CDR2 are MNHEY and SVGEGT. The V end lost 0 bases, the J end lost 1 base, and 16 bases lay between the germline ends. CDR3 amino acids: CASSYSPWGRRSYEQYF. CDR3 nucleotide sequence: TGTGCCAGCAGTTACTCCCCGTGGGGGCGGAGGTCCTACGAGCAGTACTTC.

This chain joins TRBV28 and TRBJ1-5, with D uncertain. In germline, CDR1 is MDHEN, CDR2 SYDVKM. The length of the CDR3 is 13 residues. V lost 6 bases to trimming and J lost 6 bases, with 12 bases between them. The chain's CDR3 is CASREDGFQPQHF. The DNA for the CDR3 is TGTGCCAGCAGGGAGGATGGTTTTCAGCCCCAGCATTTT.

This clonotype has only a few counts. The rearrangement links TRBV7-2 to TRBJ1-2, with D unclear. The CDR3 extends over 13 amino acids. The germline V gene encodes CDR1 SGHTA and CDR2 FQGNSA. Trimming removed 7 bases at V and 4 bases at J, with 13 bases between. DNA for the CDR3: TGTGCCAGCACGAGGAGTTCGGGCTATGGCTACACCTTC. It translates to CASTRSSGYGYTF.

CDR3 coding DNA: TGTGCCTGGAGTGTATTCGGACAGGGGCCGTTAAGTGAAAAACTGTTTTTT. Its protein is CAWSVFGQGPLSEKLFF. V usage is TRBV30 and J usage is TRBJ1-4, with 9 bases fitting TRBD1. Losses at the gene ends were 0 bases for V and 7 bases for J; bases not matched to a gene: 12. Germline CDR1 and CDR2: GTSNPN and SVGIG (reference sequence). The CDR3 runs to 17 residues. Using reference TRBV30 and TRBJ1-4 for the parts outside the CDR3, the full variable domain is SQTIHQWPATLVQPVGSPLSLECTVEGTSNPNLYWYRQAAGRGLQLLFYSVGIGQISSEVPQNLSASRPQDRQFILSSKKLLLSDSGFYLCAWSVFGQGPLSEKLFFGSGTQLSVL.

This clonotype was counted at least ten times. The gene calls are TRBV29-1 and TRBJ2-1; TRBD2 agrees at 7 bases. The CDR3 spans 13 residues. Trimming took 7 bases from V and 1 from J; bases not matched to a gene: 4. Germline V gene sequence: CDR1 SQVTM, CDR2 ANQGSEA. The CDR3, as DNA: TGCAGCGCCGGGACTAAGTCCTACAATGAGCAGTTCTTC. Its protein product is CSAGTKSYNEQFF.

The chain employs TRBV2 and TRBJ1-2; D not resolved. Germline values: CDR1 SNHLY, CDR2 FYNNEI. V was pared by 6 bases and J by 4 bases, with 9 bases between. The CDR3 runs to 12 residues. CDR3 bases: TGTGCCAGCAGAAGGATGCTCTATGGCTACACCTTC. This gives the protein CASRRMLYGYTF.

This clonotype has more than one count but fewer than ten. The chain links TRBV5-8 to TRBJ1-2; unclear D gene. V lost 4 bases to trimming and J lost 8 bases, with 15 bases between them. This CDR3 is built from 13 residues. CDR1 and CDR2 from the germline V gene are SGHTS and YDEGEE. The DNA for the CDR3 is TGTGCCAGCAGCCCCTCGGGGATTGGAGGCTACACCTTC. It yields the protein CASSPSGIGGYTF.

This clonotype was seen at least ten times. The chain carries TRBV4-1 and TRBJ2-3, with D tentatively TRBD1 or TRBD2 (5 bases each). The CDR3 runs 12 residues. From germline, CDR1 is MGHRA and CDR2 YSYEKL. Trimming left V 6 bases short and J 2 bases short, with 6 bases between. This CDR3 is CASRGTTDTQYF. The CDR3 nucleotides are TGCGCCAGCAGGGGGACCACAGATACGCAGTATTTT.

This sequence joins TRBV10-3 and TRBJ1-1; 9 nucleotides line up with TRBD1. Germline trimming cut 6 bases from V and 4 bases from J; bases unmatched to any gene: 6. The CDR3 length is 14 residues. Germline V gene data show CDR1 as ENHRY and CDR2 as SYGVKD. CDR3 nucleotides: TGTGCCATCAGGAGACAGGGGGGGGGCACTGAAGCTTTCTTT. Encoded protein: CAIRRQGGGTEAFF.

This sequence joins TRBV7-9 and TRBJ1-2; no firm D call. The V and J ends lost 2 bases and 3 bases respectively, with 7 bases between them. The CDR3 runs 13 residues. Germline V lookup: CDR1 SEHNR, CDR2 FQNEAQ (reference sequence). CDR3 amino acids: CASSLRNDYGYTF. CDR3 DNA sequence: TGTGCCAGCAGCTTACGCAATGACTATGGCTACACCTTC.

Only a few counts were recorded for this clonotype. This chain uses TRBV4-2 with TRBJ1-6; TRBD1 might be the D (5 bases). CDR3 length: 13 residues. Germline loops: CDR1 LGHNA, CDR2 YNFKEQ. Trimming left V 0 bases short and J 8 bases short, with 5 bases between. The CDR3 sequence is CASSQEGDSPLHF. CDR3 nucleotides: TGTGCCAGCAGCCAAGAGGGGGATTCACCCCTCCACTTT.

The gene calls are TRBV19 and TRBJ1-1; D is uncertain. Germline lookup yields CDR1 LNHDA and CDR2 SQIVND (reference sequence). The V and J ends lost 4 bases and 1 base respectively, with 7 bases between them. The CDR3 length is 13 residues. This chain's CDR3 is CASSNLGNTEAFF. DNA for the CDR3: TGTGCCAGTAGTAACTTAGGGAACACTGAAGCTTTCTTT.

This clonotype was observed at least ten times. The chain employs TRBV9 and TRBJ2-6; 9 positions match TRBD2. Germline trimming cut 0 bases from V and 3 bases from J; bases unmatched to any gene: 4. This CDR3 is built from 17 residues. Germline CDR1 is SGDLS and CDR2 is YYNGEE. This chain's CDR3 is CASSVGSSGVGANVLTF. CDR3 in DNA: TGTGCCAGCAGCGTAGGTTCTAGCGGGGTTGGGGCCAACGTCCTGACTTTC.

This clonotype was recorded a few times. This chain uses TRBV7-2 with TRBJ2-3; no definite D call. The germline CDR1 and CDR2 sequences are SGHTA and FQGNSA. The CDR3 has 17 residues. Trimming stripped 5 bases from V and 1 base from J, with 19 bases between. The chain's CDR3 is CASSLGGPGRGTDTQYF. The CDR3 nucleotides read TGTGCCAGCAGCCTAGGTGGCCCTGGACGGGGCACAGATACGCAGTATTTT.

In its sample, this clonotype was seen many times. The genes are TRBV6-6 and TRBJ2-7, with 10 bases identical to TRBD1. V shed 5 bases, J shed 6 bases, and the junction held 10 bases outside the gene matches. The CDR3 has 15 amino acids. Germline CDR1 reads MNHNY; CDR2 reads SVGAGI (reference sequence). This CDR3 reads CASSPTRQGAAEQYV. Written as DNA, the CDR3 is TGTGCCAGCAGTCCCACACGACAGGGGGCAGCCGAGCAGTACGTC.

In its sample, this clonotype was seen a few times. The chain carries TRBV10-3 and TRBJ2-7, with 8 nucleotides matching TRBD1. This CDR3 comprises 14 residues. The trim removed 10 bases at V and 3 bases at J, leaving 11 bases unmatched. The germline gives CDR1 ENHRY, CDR2 SYGVKD. CDR3 sequence (DNA): TGTGCCAGCTCCGCGGGACAGGACCACTACGAGCAGTACTTC. As protein: CASSAGQDHYEQYF.

The chain is built from TRBV18 and TRBJ1-6, with TRBD1 matching over 10 bases. The CDR3 has 15 residues. Germline CDR1 and CDR2: KGHSH and LQKENI. Trimming cost V 2 bases and J 10 bases; bases outside gene matches: 5. The CDR3 loop is CASSPKDRGFSPLHF. CDR3 nucleotides: TGTGCCAGCTCACCAAAGGACAGGGGGTTCTCACCCCTCCACTTT.

The chain combines TRBV19 with TRBJ2-2, with D hard to call. V gave up 2 bases and J gave up 0 bases, with 13 bases separating them. The CDR3 covers 17 residues. The germline gives CDR1 LNHDA, CDR2 SQIVND (reference sequence). The CDR3 coding sequence is TGTGCCAGTAGTATAATTGGTCTACAGTCGAACACCGGGGAGCTGTTTTTT. This gives the protein CASSIIGLQSNTGELFF.